Sequencing of this T cell receptor (beta chain) was carried out in a study of Graves' ophthalmopathy and Graves' hyperthyroidism. Scientists amplified the TCR beta CDR3 regions from RNA transcripts. HTBI-primed first-round RT-PCR preceded second-round multiplex PCR. Each CDR3 protein is one row after TCRdb ran MiXCR on the multiplex PCR reads. The sample has some 370,000 distinct CDR3 sequences; 17% are singletons. The CDR3 loop spans 14 amino acids. Trimming removed 5 bases from V and 4 bases from J, with 12 bases in between. This clonotype has at least ten counts. The material sequenced was peripheral blood. J is TRBJ1-5 and V is TRBV12-3 or TRBV12-4, with D possibly TRBD1 on 6 matching bases. The TCR sequence derives from an adult woman with stable Graves' hyperthyroidism. The DNA of the CDR3 is TGTGCCAGCAGTCTCGACAGGTTTAATCAGCCCCAGCATTTT. As protein: CASSLDRFNQPQHF.